Listed below are T cell receptor beta chains from one sample, sequenced in a study of T cells in Graves' hyperthyroidism and ophthalmopathy. TCRdb redid the calling of the multiplex PCR reads with MiXCR, one entry per CDR3 protein. The data show approximately 430,000 distinct CDR3 sequences, approximately 14% seen once. The source material was blood. The receptors come from a woman aged 18-35 years with Graves' hyperthyroidism. The CDR3 runs from the conserved cysteine through the conserved F or W. A D gene is named only where the DNA matches it firmly. Clone size is given for some rows only: seen once, a few or many times, or a class if the clone is expanded.

clone size | D gene | J gene | V gene | CDR3 DNA | CDR3 protein
- | TRBD1 | TRBJ2-7 | TRBV10-3 | TGTGCCATCAGTGACGGGACAGGGGGCGGTTGGTACGAGCAGTACTTC | CAISDGTGGGWYEQYF
few | TRBD2 | TRBJ2-3 | TRBV13 | TGTGCCAGCAGCACCGGACTAGCGGGGAGCACAGATACGCAGTATTTT | CASSTGLAGSTDTQYF
- | - | TRBJ1-5 | TRBV6-1 | TGTGCCATTAACAGGAGGGATCAGCCCCAGCATTTT | CAINRRDQPQHF
- | TRBD2 | TRBJ2-5 | TRBV27 | TGTGCCAGCAGTTTTAATAAGGTGCGGGGGGCGAACCAAGAGACCCAGTACTTC | CASSFNKVRGANQETQYF
many | - | TRBJ2-1 | TRBV7-6 | TGTGCCAGCAGCTTTCAGGCCCCCCCTGGGAATGAGCAGTTCTTC | CASSFQAPPGNEQFF
many | TRBD2 | TRBJ2-1 | TRBV5-1 | TGCGCCAGCAGCTTGGATAGGGCGGGAGGTTCCTACAATGAGCAGTTCTTC | CASSLDRAGGSYNEQFF
many | - | TRBJ2-2 | TRBV3-1 | TGTGCCAGCAGCCAGAGCGGAAACACCGGGGAGCTGTTTTTT | CASSQSGNTGELFF
many | TRBD1 | TRBJ2-5 | TRBV12-3/TRBV12-4 | TGTGCCAGCAGCACCGGACAGGCCAAAGAGACCCAGTACTTC | CASSTGQAKETQYF
many | - | TRBJ2-5 | TRBV28 | TGTGCCAGCAGTTGGACAGACCAAGAGACCCAGTACTTC | CASSWTDQETQYF
many | - | TRBJ2-6 | TRBV7-9 | TGTGCCAGCAGCTTAGACGGGGGAGGCTCTGGGGCCAACGTCCTGACTTTC | CASSLDGGGSGANVLTF
many | TRBD1 | TRBJ2-5 | TRBV4-1 | TGCGCCAGCAGCCCGTCCGGGACAGGGGATTCCGAGACCCAGTACTTC | CASSPSGTGDSETQYF
many | TRBD1 | TRBJ2-7 | TRBV7-3 | TGTGCCAGCAGCCCAAGCGGGACAGGGGCCTACGAGCAGTACTTC | CASSPSGTGAYEQYF
many | - | TRBJ2-3 | TRBV20-1 | TGCAGTGCCCCAGGGGGGGGCCGGGATACGCAGTATTTT | CSAPGGGRDTQYF
many | - | TRBJ2-1 | TRBV5-1 | TGCGCCACCGGGGACCTCCCGGGTGAGCAGTTCTTC | CATGDLPGEQFF
many | TRBD1 | TRBJ1-2 | TRBV20-1 | TGCAGTGCTAGGGGGGACAGCCGATATTATGGCTACACCTTC | CSARGDSRYYGYTF
few | - | TRBJ1-2 | TRBV10-3 | TGTGCCATCAGTGAGTCTCGGACACGCTATGGCTACACCTTC | CAISESRTRYGYTF
few | TRBD2 | TRBJ2-1 | TRBV15 | TGTGCCACCAGCAGAGTCCGGGAGGGGTCTAGCGTCTCATACAATGAGCAGTTCTTC | CATSRVREGSSVSYNEQFF
many | TRBD1 | TRBJ1-2 | TRBV19 | TGTGCCAGTAGTGTTGGACAGGCTTTTCACTATGGCTACACCTTC | CASSVGQAFHYGYTF
- | - | TRBJ1-5 | TRBV12-3/TRBV12-4 | TGTGCCAGCAGTTTAGCGCAGTTCGGGGGGGCAGGAAATCAGCCCCAGCATTTT | CASSLAQFGGAGNQPQHF
few | - | TRBJ1-2 | TRBV9 | TGTGCCAGCAGCCCTTACGGGGACCAGGCTAACTATGGCTACACCTTC | CASSPYGDQANYGYTF
many | TRBD1 | TRBJ1-6 | TRBV15 | TGTGCCACCAGCCGCGGACAGGGGACGAATTCACCCCTCCACTTT | CATSRGQGTNSPLHF
many | - | TRBJ1-1 | TRBV19 | TGTGCCAGTCTCCGTGCAGGGACGAACACTGAAGCTTTCTTT | CASLRAGTNTEAFF